A selection of T cell receptor beta chains follows, all from one sample in a study of OX40 agonist ivuxolimab in advanced cancers. Only in-frame clones appear in the TCRdb table, and some are missing; sequencing was by immunoSEQ multiplex PCR. The sample has roughly 93,000 clones, about 90% seen once. Source: CD4+ or CD8+ T cells sorted from blood, taken in a trial of the OX40 agonist ivuxolimab. These receptors all stem from an adult with an advanced solid tumor such as melanoma, head and neck, liver or kidney cancer. Each CDR3 is given with its conserved first and last residue. Fields, in order: clone size, V gene, D gene, J gene, CDR3 protein, CDR3 DNA. The D gene is left open where the match is weak. The size entry is marked missing in some rows and otherwise reads once, few, many or a size class.

abundance: NA
v_gene: TRBV7-3
d_gene: NA
j_gene: TRBJ2-7
CDR3aa: CASSLQGPLYSAPYEQYF
CDR3nt: TGTGCCAGCAGCTTACAGGGGCCATTATACTCCGCTCCCTACGAGCAGTACTTC

abundance: NA
v_gene: TRBV19
d_gene: TRBD1
j_gene: TRBJ2-7
CDR3aa: CASGTVPYEQYF
CDR3nt: TGTGCCAGTGGGACAGTTCCCTACGAGCAGTACTTC

abundance: NA
v_gene: TRBV5-4
d_gene: NA
j_gene: TRBJ2-5
CDR3aa: CASSFNWETQYF
CDR3nt: TGTGCCAGCAGCTTCAATTGGGAGACCCAGTACTTC

abundance: NA
v_gene: TRBV6-1
d_gene: TRBD2
j_gene: TRBJ2-1
CDR3aa: CASSEAAGGGGNEQFF
CDR3nt: TGTGCCAGCAGTGAAGCAGCGGGGGGAGGTGGAAATGAGCAGTTCTTC

abundance: NA
v_gene: TRBV19
d_gene: NA
j_gene: TRBJ1-2
CDR3aa: CASSPNRDVYGYTF
CDR3nt: TGTGCCAGTAGTCCAAACCGGGACGTCTATGGCTACACCTTC

abundance: NA
v_gene: TRBV5-4
d_gene: TRBD1
j_gene: TRBJ1-5
CDR3aa: CASSQDRVGQPQHF
CDR3nt: TGTGCCAGCAGCCAGGACAGGGTGGGACAGCCCCAGCATTTT

abundance: NA
v_gene: TRBV7-3
d_gene: TRBD1
j_gene: TRBJ2-2
CDR3aa: CASSLRSGQGTGELFF
CDR3nt: TGTGCCAGCAGCTTAAGGTCCGGACAGGGGACCGGGGAGCTGTTTTTT

abundance: NA
v_gene: TRBV7-6
d_gene: TRBD1
j_gene: TRBJ2-7
CDR3aa: CASSSDRASYEQYF
CDR3nt: TGTGCCAGCAGCTCGGACAGGGCCTCCTACGAGCAGTACTTC

abundance: NA
v_gene: TRBV4-1
d_gene: TRBD2
j_gene: TRBJ2-7
CDR3aa: CASSREKTSGGGYEQYF
CDR3nt: TGCGCCAGCAGCCGAGAAAAAACTAGCGGGGGAGGTTACGAGCAGTACTTC

abundance: few
v_gene: TRBV18
d_gene: NA
j_gene: TRBJ1-5
CDR3aa: CASSPPGGTQPQHF
CDR3nt: TGTGCCAGCTCACCACCAGGGGGGACTCAGCCCCAGCATTTT

abundance: NA
v_gene: TRBV7-6
d_gene: NA
j_gene: TRBJ2-3
CDR3aa: CASSLSVITMTDTQYF
CDR3nt: TGTGCCAGCAGCTTATCGGTAATAACTATGACAGATACGCAGTATTTT

abundance: NA
v_gene: TRBV9
d_gene: TRBD1
j_gene: TRBJ2-1
CDR3aa: CASSRSGQAWGEQFF
CDR3nt: TGTGCCAGCAGCCGTAGTGGACAGGCTTGGGGGGAGCAGTTCTTC

abundance: NA
v_gene: TRBV7-8
d_gene: NA
j_gene: TRBJ2-6
CDR3aa: CATRTRSSGANVLTF
CDR3nt: TGTGCCACCAGGACCCGGAGCTCTGGGGCCAACGTCCTGACTTTC

abundance: NA
v_gene: TRBV10-1
d_gene: NA
j_gene: TRBJ2-1
CDR3aa: CASSESGGDPYNEQFF
CDR3nt: TGCGCCAGCAGTGAGTCTGGGGGTGACCCCTACAATGAGCAGTTCTTC

abundance: NA
v_gene: TRBV30
d_gene: NA
j_gene: TRBJ1-1
CDR3aa: CAWSLPALVAFF
CDR3nt: TGTGCCTGGAGCCTGCCTGCCTTAGTGGCTTTCTTT

abundance: NA
v_gene: TRBV11-2
d_gene: TRBD2
j_gene: TRBJ2-7
CDR3aa: CASSLVRSSGGDTYEQYF
CDR3nt: TGTGCCAGCAGCTTAGTTAGGTCTAGCGGTGGGGATACCTACGAGCAGTACTTC

abundance: once
v_gene: TRBV6-6
d_gene: NA
j_gene: TRBJ1-1
CDR3aa: CASSYSKDSPNTEAFF
CDR3nt: TGTGCCAGCAGTTACTCAAAGGACAGCCCTAACACTGAAGCTTTCTTT

abundance: NA
v_gene: TRBV10-1
d_gene: TRBD1
j_gene: TRBJ2-3
CDR3aa: CASSRGTGSDTQYF
CDR3nt: TGCGCCAGCAGCCGCGGGACAGGGTCAGATACGCAGTATTTT

abundance: NA
v_gene: TRBV29-1
d_gene: TRBD1
j_gene: TRBJ1-1
CDR3aa: CSVTTGGGLNTEAFF
CDR3nt: TGCAGCGTTACGACAGGGGGCGGGTTGAACACTGAAGCTTTCTTT

abundance: NA
v_gene: TRBV7-9
d_gene: NA
j_gene: TRBJ2-7
CDR3aa: CASSLSGPYEQYF
CDR3nt: TGTGCCAGCAGCTTATCGGGACCCTACGAGCAGTACTTC

abundance: NA
v_gene: TRBV10-3
d_gene: TRBD1
j_gene: TRBJ2-1
CDR3aa: CALSTGQGNNEQFF
CDR3nt: TGTGCCTTATCCACGGGACAGGGAAACAATGAGCAGTTCTTC

abundance: NA
v_gene: TRBV5-1
d_gene: TRBD1
j_gene: TRBJ1-2
CDR3aa: CASNELTGIEYGYTF
CDR3nt: TGCGCCAGCAACGAACTGACAGGGATCGAGTATGGCTACACCTTC

abundance: NA
v_gene: TRBV9
d_gene: NA
j_gene: TRBJ2-3
CDR3aa: CASSVEGGWADTQYF
CDR3nt: TGTGCCAGCAGCGTAGAAGGTGGTTGGGCAGATACGCAGTATTTT

abundance: once
v_gene: TRBV19
d_gene: TRBD1
j_gene: TRBJ1-4
CDR3aa: CASSIRRGQDEKLFF
CDR3nt: TGTGCCAGTAGTATCAGGAGGGGGCAGGATGAAAAACTGTTTTTT

abundance: NA
v_gene: TRBV18
d_gene: TRBD1
j_gene: TRBJ2-7
CDR3aa: CASSPRDRGYEQYF
CDR3nt: TGTGCCAGCTCACCCCGGGACAGGGGCTACGAGCAGTACTTC

abundance: NA
v_gene: TRBV5-1
d_gene: TRBD2
j_gene: TRBJ2-5
CDR3aa: CASSLAGVGETQYF
CDR3nt: TGCGCCAGCAGCCTAGCGGGAGTGGGGGAGACCCAGTACTTC

abundance: NA
v_gene: TRBV5-1
d_gene: NA
j_gene: TRBJ2-5
CDR3aa: CASSLPLSGPTETQYF
CDR3nt: TGCGCCAGCAGCCTCCCCTTGAGCGGGCCCACCGAGACCCAGTACTTC

abundance: NA
v_gene: TRBV20-1
d_gene: NA
j_gene: TRBJ2-3
CDR3aa: CSADTLDTQYF
CDR3nt: TGCAGTGCTGACACCCTAGATACGCAGTATTTT

abundance: NA
v_gene: TRBV2
d_gene: TRBD1
j_gene: TRBJ1-4
CDR3aa: CASNRDSNEKLFF
CDR3nt: TGTGCCAGCAACCGGGACAGTAATGAAAAACTGTTTTTT

abundance: NA
v_gene: TRBV30
d_gene: NA
j_gene: TRBJ2-5
CDR3aa: CAWRVSGTQYF
CDR3nt: TGTGCCTGGAGGGTGTCCGGGACCCAGTACTTC

abundance: NA
v_gene: TRBV4-1
d_gene: NA
j_gene: TRBJ2-1
CDR3aa: CASSQQGRGRTGNEQFF
CDR3nt: TGCGCCAGCAGCCAGCAGGGCCGGGGGAGGACGGGCAATGAGCAGTTCTTC